The clone carrying this TCR beta chain was counted once. Antigen unknown. Only in-frame clones appear in the TCRdb table, and some are missing; sequencing was by immunoSEQ multiplex PCR. The sample consists of 21,000 or so clones, roughly 73% of them appearing once. The record originates from a study of tumor-infiltrating lymphocytes in localized non-small cell lung cancer. Study-level background: Patients included smokers and never-smokers with various histologies, some sampled after neoadjuvant chemotherapy. Points from the study as a whole: Technical variation could not be separated from intratumor heterogeneity here. Not all patients were TCR sequenced, owing to tissue quantity.

In germline, CDR1 is GTSNPN, CDR2 SVGIG (reference sequence). Trimming removed 4 bases from V and 7 bases from J, with 11 bases in between. The CDR3 is 13 amino acids. The chain employs TRBV30 and TRBJ1-6; tentatively, D is TRBD1 (5 bases). Material for sequencing was lung tumor tissue. The receptor's source is a human donor with non-small cell lung cancer. This CDR3 reads CAWIQGGNSPLHF. CDR3 DNA sequence: TGTGCCTGGATCCAGGGTGGGAATTCACCCCTCCACTTT.